One sample yielded the 10 T cell receptor beta chains listed below, sequenced in a study of T cell responses to AZD1222 COVID-19 vaccine. Profiled with immunoSEQ multiplex PCR; TCRdb holds only in-frame clones, not every one. The sample records roughly 140,000 clones, almost 90% being singletons. Sequenced material: peripheral blood, taken 28 days after the second AZD1222 dose. The receptors were sampled from an adult who received the AZD1222 COVID-19 vaccine.

The chain employs TRBV7-3 and TRBJ2-7, with 8 bases fitting TRBD1. This CDR3 is built from 17 residues. V gave up 2 bases and J gave up 4 bases; unmatched junction bases: 13. In germline, CDR1 is SGHTA, CDR2 FQGTGA. The DNA for the CDR3 is TGTGCCAGCAGCTTAGGACAGGGTCTCTGTGTCCGGTACGAGCAGTACGTC. Translating gives CASSLGQGLCVRYEQYV.

This chain joins TRBV6-2 or TRBV6-3 and TRBJ2-2, with D possibly being TRBD1 or TRBD2 (5 bases each). This CDR3 is built from 14 residues. Per the germline V gene, CDR1 is MNHEY and CDR2 is SVGEGT. V was shortened by 5 bases and J by 6 bases, with 13 bases between the two germline ends. CDR3 nucleotides: TGTGCCAGCAGTGGGGGTAGCCAAGCCGGGGAGCTGTTTTTT. This translates into CASSGGSQAGELFF.

The gene calls are TRBV24-1 and TRBJ1-5, with 8 bases identical to TRBD1. Germline CDR1 reads KGHDR; CDR2 reads SFDVKD. The CDR3 is 16 amino acids. V was pared by 7 bases and J by 6 bases, with 13 bases of the junction left unmatched. CDR3 in DNA: TGTGCCACCAGACCCACCAGGGACAGGTCTTGTCAGCCCCAGCATTTT. This translates into CATRPTRDRSCQPQHF.

The V and J genes are TRBV4-2 and TRBJ2-7; 10 bases line up with TRBD2. With 4 bases clipped from V and 0 bases from J, the junction kept 15 bases outside the gene matches. The CDR3 spans 19 residues. The V gene's germline CDR1 is LGHNA and CDR2 YNFKEQ. The CDR3 coding sequence is TGTGCCAGCAGCCCCCGGGGGGAGCCGGGACTAGCGTTCTCCTACGAGCAGTACTTC. This sequence encodes CASSPRGEPGLAFSYEQYF.

The CDR3 is CASSQEAGRGDTQYF. The DNA for the CDR3 is TGCGCCAGCAGCCAAGAAGCGGGAAGGGGAGATACGCAGTATTTT. The chain has TRBV4-3 and TRBJ2-3, with TRBD2 matching 7 bases. Germline loops: CDR1 LGHNA, CDR2 YSLEER. Trimming took 0 bases from V and 5 from J; bases not matched to a gene: 5. The CDR3 has 15 residues.

A note on this clone: One junction end disagrees with the germline gene, perhaps due to a read error. This chain uses TRBV18 with TRBJ2-1; D is unresolved. Germline V gene lookup returns CDR1 KGHSH and CDR2 LQKENI. The CDR3 is made up of 12 amino acids. The DNA of the CDR3 is TGTGCCAGCTCCCCACAAATGGATGAGCAGTTCTTC. This sequence encodes CASSPQMDEQFF.

This clone was detected only a few times. J is TRBJ2-6 and V is TRBV19, with 9 bases matching TRBD1. Germline values: CDR1 LNHDA, CDR2 SQIVND (reference sequence). The junction had 8 bases not matched to a gene; V was cut back by 4 bases and J by 1 base. The CDR3 runs to 18 residues. CDR3 coding DNA: TGTGCCAGTAGTACTCTAGGACAGGGGACGTCTGGGGCCAACGTCCTGACTTTC. Its translation: CASSTLGQGTSGANVLTF.

The chain is built from TRBV5-4 and TRBJ2-2; D may correspond to TRBD1 or TRBD2 (5 bases each). V shed 3 bases and J shed 5 bases, with 14 bases lying between them. CDR3 length equals 15 residues. Germline V gene sequence: CDR1 SGHNT, CDR2 YYREEE (reference sequence). This chain's CDR3 is CASSSPGPDTGELFF. CDR3 nucleotide sequence: TGTGCCAGCAGCTCTCCGGGACCAGATACCGGGGAGCTGTTTTTT.

The genes are TRBV6-2 or TRBV6-3 and TRBJ1-5; D gene uncertain. The CDR3 runs to 14 residues. Germline assignment: CDR1 MNHEY and CDR2 SVGEGT. V lost 4 bases and J lost 2, with 9 bases in between. The CDR3 nucleotides are TGTGCCAGCAGTTTTTTTGGAGGCAATCAGCCCCAGCATTTT. Protein sequence: CASSFFGGNQPQHF.

This chain links TRBV14 with TRBJ1-2, with unresolved D. CDR1 and CDR2 from the germline V gene are SGHDN and FVKESK. The germline V and J ends were trimmed by 2 bases and 5 bases, with 12 bases remaining between them. The CDR3 loop spans 14 amino acids. The CDR3 nucleotides are TGTGCCAGCAGCCAACTAACAGAACCATATGGCTACACCTTC. Protein product: CASSQLTEPYGYTF.